What follows are 21 T cell receptor beta chains derived from one specimen sequenced in a study of T-cell reconstitution after alpha-beta-depleted transplantation in children. For TCRbeta, the library was prepared with unique molecular identifiers. TCRdb re-called the PCR reads with MiXCR, one entry per CDR3 protein. The table includes 210,000 or so distinct CDR3 sequences, around 9.5% detected once. The specimen was PBMCs from the stem cell graft donor, collected from the stem cell graft. These TCRs come from a human donor who donated a stem cell graft to a child with acute lymphoblastic leukemia.

The genes are TRBV18 and TRBJ2-1; D may be TRBD1 (6 bases). Trimming left V 2 bases short and J 5 bases short, with 13 bases between. From germline, CDR1 is KGHSH and CDR2 LQKENI. The CDR3 has 15 amino acids. The CDR3 DNA reads as TGTGCCAGCTCACCAAAAACAGGGCGCCACAATGAGCAGTTCTTC. Its translation: CASSPKTGRHNEQFF.

This clonotype was seen a handful of times. V usage is TRBV11-2 and J usage is TRBJ2-3; TRBD1 matches at 10 bases. Germline loops: CDR1 SGHAT, CDR2 FQNNGV. The CDR3 covers 17 residues. After removal of 4 bases from V and 6 bases from J, the junction contained 13 bases not matched to a gene. The CDR3 here is CASSSRPWTGGEDTQYF. In DNA form, the CDR3 reads TGTGCCAGCAGCTCCCGACCTTGGACAGGGGGGGAGGATACGCAGTATTTT.

This clonotype was detected many times. The V gene is TRBV29-1, the J gene TRBJ1-3; D uncertain. The CDR3 runs to 11 residues. Germline values: CDR1 SQVTM, CDR2 ANQGSEA. Trimming took off 7 bases at V and 0 bases at J, with 4 bases between the two ends. DNA for the CDR3: TGCAGCGGAGGCTCTGGAAACACCATATATTTT. Its protein is CSGGSGNTIYF. The full variable domain, its missing parts supplied by reference TRBV29-1 and TRBJ1-3, is SAVISQKPSRDICQRGTSLTIQCQVDSQVTMMFWYRQQPGQSLTLIATANQGSEATYESGFVIDKFPISRPNLTFSTLTVSNMSPEDSSIYLCSGGSGNTIYFGEGSWLTVV.

This clonotype was counted only a few times. The chain uses TRBV30 and TRBJ1-1; tentative D call: TRBD1 (6 bases). This CDR3 is built from 13 residues. V was cut by 2 bases and J by 3 bases, with 10 bases left in between. CDR1 and CDR2 (germline): GTSNPN, SVGIG (reference sequence). The CDR3 here is CAWSRGGDTEAFF. The CDR3 bases are TGTGCCTGGAGTAGGGGGGGGGACACTGAAGCTTTCTTT. The full variable domain, in which reference TRBV30 and TRBJ1-1 provide the parts outside the CDR3, is SQTIHQWPATLVQPVGSPLSLECTVEGTSNPNLYWYRQAAGRGLQLLFYSVGIGQISSEVPQNLSASRPQDRQFILSSKKLLLSDSGFYLCAWSRGGDTEAFFGQGTRLTVV.

This rearrangement joins TRBV7-9 to TRBJ2-2, with D tentatively TRBD2 (6 bases). V lost 3 bases and J lost 4, with 9 bases in between. The CDR3 loop spans 14 amino acids. Germline CDR1 SEHNR, CDR2 FQNEAQ (reference sequence). CDR3 coding DNA: TGTGCCAGCAGCTTGTTCGGGAGCACCGGGGAGCTGTTTTTT. As protein: CASSLFGSTGELFF.

The V call is TRBV11-1, the J call TRBJ1-1; 11 positions match TRBD1. With V trimmed by 3 bases and J by 4 bases, 13 bases remained unmatched. Germline assignment: CDR1 SGHAT and CDR2 FQDESV (reference sequence). CDR3 length equals 18 residues. CDR3 bases: TGTGCCAGCAGCTTTAGAGGACAGGGGGCGATTGTCGGCACTGAAGCTTTCTTT. This codes for CASSFRGQGAIVGTEAFF. Full variable domain (missing parts from reference TRBV11-1 and TRBJ1-1): EAEVAQSPRYKITEKSQAVAFWCDPISGHATLYWYRQILGQGPELLVQFQDESVVDDSQLPKDRFSAERLKGVDSTLKIQPAELGDSAMYLCASSFRGQGAIVGTEAFFGQGTRLTVV.

This chain uses TRBV4-1 with TRBJ2-7, with D uncertain. Germline-derived CDR1 and CDR2 are MGHRA and YSYEKL. The V end was cut by 4 bases, the J end by 0 bases, with 22 bases between. The CDR3 loop spans 18 amino acids. The CDR3 sequence is CASSLLPPGTADSYEQYF. CDR3 sequence (DNA): TGCGCCAGCAGCCTCTTGCCACCCGGCACGGCGGACTCCTACGAGCAGTACTTC.

This clonotype was counted many times. The chain has TRBV12-3 or TRBV12-4 and TRBJ1-1; 7 bases line up with TRBD1. V shed 3 bases and J 7 bases; nucleotides not matched to a gene: 11. The CDR3 is made up of 15 amino acids. In DNA form, the CDR3 reads TGTGCCAGCAGTTTTTGGCTGGGGCAGGGGGATGAAGCTTTCTTT. It yields the protein CASSFWLGQGDEAFF.

This clonotype turned up a few times. This chain links TRBV24-1 with TRBJ2-2, with D unclear. The germline V gene encodes CDR1 KGHDR and CDR2 SFDVKD. V lost 1 base to trimming and J lost 7 bases, with 3 bases between them. The CDR3 totals 12 residues. CDR3 region: CATSDFFGELFF. The CDR3 DNA is TGTGCCACCAGTGATTTTTTCGGGGAGCTGTTTTTT.

The chain combines TRBV7-2 with TRBJ2-2; TRBD1 might be the D (6 bases). The V gene's germline CDR1 is SGHTA and CDR2 FQGNSA. The CDR3 runs 17 residues. The V gene lost 5 bases and the J gene lost 0 bases, with 16 bases spanning the gap. For the CDR3, the DNA is TGTGCCAGCAGCGGGACAATAAGTCACGCGAACACCGGGGAGCTGTTTTTT. This translates into CASSGTISHANTGELFF.

This clonotype was seen only a few times. The chain joins TRBV11-2 to TRBJ2-7; 11 bases are shared with TRBD2. Germline CDR1 SGHAT, CDR2 FQNNGV. This CDR3 is 16 amino acids long. Trimming cost V 5 bases and J 4 bases; bases outside gene matches: 10. The DNA for the CDR3 is TGTGCCAGCAGCAGGCAACCCGGGACTAGCGGTTACGAGCAGTACTTC. This encodes CASSRQPGTSGYEQYF.

This clonotype was observed many times. The chain couples TRBV7-2 to TRBJ2-3, with 9 bases that match TRBD2. There are 15 residues in the CDR3. The germline V gene has CDR1 SGHTA and CDR2 FQGNSA. The V gene end was trimmed by 1 base and the J gene end by 8 bases; junction bases not matched to a gene: 7. CDR3 nucleotides: TGTGCCAGCAGCTTAGTCCCCGGCGGGAGGGGTACGCAGTATTTT. Protein sequence: CASSLVPGGRGTQYF.

This clonotype was seen many times. The rearrangement links TRBV7-9 to TRBJ2-3; possible D gene TRBD2, 7 bases. The CDR3 runs to 16 residues. Germline CDR1 reads SEHNR; CDR2 reads FQNEAQ (reference sequence). V was cut by 1 base and J by 5 bases, with 16 bases left in between. The CDR3 DNA sequence: TGTGCCAGCAGCTTAGGTTGGGGGGGCCTAGGAGATACGCAGTATTTT. Translating it yields CASSLGWGGLGDTQYF.

This clonotype was seen at least ten times. The genes are TRBV20-1 and TRBJ2-7; D not certain. The V end was cut by 1 base, the J end by 2 bases, with 6 bases between. CDR3 length: 12 amino acids. The germline V gene has CDR1 DFQATT and CDR2 SNEGSKA (reference sequence). The CDR3 here is CSARVAPYEQYF. In nucleotides, the CDR3 is TGCAGTGCTAGAGTAGCTCCCTACGAGCAGTACTTC.

The CDR3 coding sequence is TGTGCCACCACTAGCGGGGGCCATACTAATGAGCAGTTCTTC. Translated, it gives CATTSGGHTNEQFF. The chain uses TRBV6-2 or TRBV6-3 and TRBJ2-1; 11 bases line up with TRBD2. Germline CDR1 reads MNHEY; CDR2 reads SVGEGT. The CDR3 is made up of 14 amino acids. V shed 10 bases and J 7 bases; nucleotides not matched to a gene: 9.

This clonotype was detected only a few times. The chain is built from TRBV6-2 or TRBV6-3 and TRBJ2-2, with D unclear. This CDR3 has 12 residues. V shed 4 bases and J shed 7 bases, with 7 bases lying between them. Germline-derived CDR1 and CDR2 are MNHEY and SVGEGT. This chain's CDR3 is CASSSGVGELFF. DNA of the CDR3: TGTGCCAGCAGTTCCGGTGTCGGGGAGCTGTTTTTT.

The rearrangement links TRBV7-2 to TRBJ1-1, with D tentatively TRBD1 (5 bases). Germline assignment: CDR1 SGHTA and CDR2 FQGNSA. The V gene lost 1 base and the J gene lost 4 bases, with 10 bases spanning the gap. This CDR3 has 14 residues. DNA of the CDR3: TGTGCCAGCAGCTTAGACGTGGGGCCCACTGAAGCTTTCTTT. Protein: CASSLDVGPTEAFF.

V and J are TRBV30 and TRBJ1-5, with 8 bases aligning to TRBD1. The length of the CDR3 is 13 residues. CDR1 is GTSNPN and CDR2 is SVGIG in the germline V gene (reference sequence). V gave up 1 base and J gave up 4 bases; unmatched junction bases: 0. CDR3 nucleotide sequence: TGTGCCTGGAGTGGGACAGGGAATCAGCCCCAGCATTTT. It translates to CAWSGTGNQPQHF. Combining the CDR3 with reference TRBV30 and TRBJ1-5 gives the whole variable domain SQTIHQWPATLVQPVGSPLSLECTVEGTSNPNLYWYRQAAGRGLQLLFYSVGIGQISSEVPQNLSASRPQDRQFILSSKKLLLSDSGFYLCAWSGTGNQPQHFGDGTRLSIL.

This clonotype came up many times. The V and J genes are TRBV3-1 and TRBJ1-6; 11 bases are a match to TRBD1. Per germline, CDR1 LGHDT and CDR2 YNNKEL (reference sequence). The CDR3 spans 16 residues. V shed 7 bases, J shed 8 bases, and the junction held 10 bases outside the gene matches. The CDR3 reads CASMTSGQGEHSPLHF. CDR3 DNA sequence: TGTGCCAGCATGACGTCGGGACAGGGGGAGCATTCACCCCTCCACTTT.

The table lists this clonotype with many counts. The chain joins TRBV5-1 to TRBJ1-2; possible D gene TRBD1, 6 bases. Germline assignment: CDR1 SGHRS and CDR2 YFSETQ. V was pared by 5 bases and J by 5 bases, with 13 bases between. The CDR3 runs 13 residues. The CDR3 protein is CASSPGERYGYTF. CDR3 in DNA: TGCGCCAGCAGTCCAGGGGAAAGGTATGGCTACACCTTC.

In its sample, this clonotype was seen many times. This chain joins TRBV12-3 or TRBV12-4 and TRBJ2-1, with TRBD1 as a possible D gene (6 bases). Trimming left V 1 base short and J 0 bases short, with 10 bases between. The CDR3 runs 16 residues. This chain's CDR3 is CASSLGGHPSYNEQFF. As DNA, the CDR3 is TGTGCCAGCAGTTTAGGGGGGCACCCCTCCTACAATGAGCAGTTCTTC.